This TCR beta chain comes out of a study of cytomegalovirus exposure and HLA in healthy donors. The donors formed part of the roughly 110-subject validation cohort, distinct from the approximately 670-subject first cohort. Study conclusions and caveats: Specific recognition of CMV antigens was confirmed in vitro for a few chains (all CMV-associated). It was reported that the classifier diagnosed cytomegalovirus status with high specificity and sensitivity in both the original and validation cohorts. Cytomegalovirus association was assigned to some 160 TCR beta chains.

Clones were read by immunoSEQ multiplex PCR, and TCRdb kept only the in-frame ones, dropping some. The sample holds about 240,000 clones, roughly 86% seen once. Of note for this clone: Antigen specificity is unknown.

Trimming took off 5 bases at V and 0 bases at J, with 17 bases between the two ends. This CDR3 has 17 amino acids. Per the germline V gene, CDR1 is SGHVS and CDR2 is FQNEAQ. The V call is TRBV7-8, the J call TRBJ1-5; TRBD1 might be the D (6 bases). The receptor was isolated from a woman aged 30 to 39 in good health and CMV-seropositive. The sequenced sample consisted of PBMCs. DNA of the CDR3: TGTGCCAGCAGCGGAATCCTGGGACAATATAGCAATCAGCCCCAGCATTTT. Protein sequence: CASSGILGQYSNQPQHF.